This T cell receptor beta chain emerged from a study of blood T cell repertoires in COVID-19 (dated by TCRdb to about 2020). Background for the entire study: Collaborator samples came from the United States, Italy and Spain and covered acute and convalescent phases of COVID-19. A de-identified subject ID, COVID-19 status, age in years and sex were almost always included in the sample metadata. Where available, HLA class I and class II types were obtained from metadata supplied by the sample provider rather than from assay-based typing. The samples were drawn from the first 160 participants of the ongoing ImmuneRACE study and from 1,254 subjects provided by 6 global collaborators. The repertoires were released in a freely available public database intended as a resource for research on the immune response to SARS-CoV-2. Subjects who had been exposed to COVID-19, were actively infected with it, or had recovered from it provided the deeply sampled blood TCRbeta repertoires that made up the dataset. The prospective study material was composed of cDNA or gDNA derived from T cells, B-cell-depleted T cells, or PBMCs. What the study reported, not specific to this receptor: How much clinical and demographic metadata was included differed by source and by participant, and the metadata was provided uncurated.

Details on this clone: No cognate antigen has been identified for it. Base-call qualities are not available, and no considerably larger clone is one nucleotide away.

A second Seattle source provided samples from volunteer blood donors who had recovered from COVID-19. Each collaborating institution followed its own protocols to collect whole blood in K2EDTA tubes. For TCRbeta analysis, collaborators shipped samples as frozen whole blood, isolated PBMCs, or DNA extracted from either of those sample types. The V and J ends are trimmed by 3 bases and 7 bases, leaving 24 bases between them. Reading from cysteine to phenylalanine, the CDR3 counts 16 amino acids. CDR3 DNA only is kept here, 48 bases in frame from base 1. CDR1 and CDR2 (GTSNPN, SVGIG) derive from the germline V gene (reference sequence). TCRbeta CDR3 regions were amplified from genomic DNA using the immunoSEQ Assay, a bias-controlled multiplex PCR. As for the original processing: Nucleated cell counts per sample were estimated from amplification of reference gene primers within the assay. To quantify the absolute abundance of each unique TCRbeta CDR3 rearrangement, sequence reads were collapsed and filtered. For each sample, productive Simpson clonality was calculated by taking the square root of Simpson's diversity index across productive rearrangements. Here the immuneACCESS table is served through TCRdb, limited to in-frame sequences with V and J called. Missing clones are a known gap in these copies; in checked studies unresolved V genes cover under half, and the rest lacks a known reason. V, J and clone size derive from that table, while D and trimming were established from the DNA sequence. This sample is represented by 250,000 to 300,000 clones; about 91% of them were singletons. The top ten constitute 4.6% of the sample.

The source material was peripheral blood. This TCR was sampled from a woman in her thirties or forties who had recovered from COVID-19. The sequence links TRBV30 to TRBJ1-2, with TRBD1 as a weak D call on 6 bases. The nucleotide sequence reads as follows: TGTGCCTGGAGAAGGCCGCGGGGGGCCTCGGCGGGTGGCTACACCTTC. This sequence encodes CAWRRPRGASAGGYTF.